A single TCR beta chain is shown here with its context. The antigen remains unidentified. The data were produced by immunoSEQ multiplex PCR, yet TCRdb's version contains in-frame clones alone and is incomplete. The data show about 82,000 clones, around 93% seen once. The data stem from a study of graft-versus-host responses after intestinal transplantation. Turning to the study itself: Grafts that recipients had were multivisceral, liver-intestinal, or isolated intestinal transplants. Each recipient received anti-thymocyte globulin induction, then tacrolimus and steroids for 2 to 3 years. General observations from the study: Some patients had graft-donor T cell macrochimerism, and their allografts showed high graft-versus-host to host-versus-graft clonal ratios. The recipient marrow held GvH clones, and some of them showed up first in ileum or blood.

Sequenced material: unstimulated CD4+ T cells sorted from spleen or lymph node cells, taken before transplant. This clonotype was sampled from a human donor who was the organ donor for an intestinal transplant.

Written as DNA, the CDR3 is TGTGCCATCAGTGAACCCGGGACAATTGAGACCCAGTACTTC. It codes for CAISEPGTIETQYF. This chain connects TRBV10-3 to TRBJ2-5; D may be TRBD1 (6 bases). This CDR3 is built from 14 residues. V lost 3 bases, J lost 5 bases, and 13 bases lay in between. Germline V gives CDR1 ENHRY, CDR2 SYGVKD.